Listed below are T cell receptor beta chains from one sample, sequenced in a study of CD8+CD57+ T cells in acquired aplastic anemia. TCRdb ran MiXCR on the reads and lists one entry per CDR3 protein. The sample comprises about 110,000 distinct CDR3 sequences, 50% to 65% of which are singletons, and roughly a third rests with the top ten. Sequencing was performed on sorted CD4+, CD8+, or CD8+CD57+ T cells (not recorded which) from PBMCs. Receptors were obtained from a human donor in good health, serving as a control. Each CDR3 is given with its conserved first and last residue. A D gene is named only where the DNA matches it firmly. Size is stated for part of the rows, as once, few or many counts, or as a class when the clone is expanded.

v_gene	abundance	d_gene	j_gene	CDR3nt	CDR3aa
TRBV6-2/TRBV6-3	once	TRBD2	TRBJ2-5	TGTGCCAGCAGGAAACTAGCGGCACAAGAGACCCAGTACTTC	CASRKLAAQETQYF
TRBV9	many	TRBD1	TRBJ2-3	TGTGCCAGCAGCGGGGGGGACAGGAAGGATACGCAGTATTTT	CASSGGDRKDTQYF
TRBV29-1	-	TRBD1	TRBJ1-2	TGCAGCGTTGAAGATAACCCGGGACAGGGGGCGAAGGGCTACACCTTC	CSVEDNPGQGAKGYTF
TRBV24-1	-	-	TRBJ1-2	TGTGCCACCAGGCCAACACAGGGCCTCTATGGCTACACCTTC	CATRPTQGLYGYTF
TRBV5-1	-	TRBD2	TRBJ2-2	TGCGCCAGCAGCTTCGGACTAGCGGGAGGGATCGGGGAGCTGTTTTTT	CASSFGLAGGIGELFF
TRBV10-2	-	TRBD2	TRBJ2-5	TGCGCCAGCAGGGAGCGGGGGTGTCTAGAGACCCAGTACTTC	CASRERGCLETQYF
TRBV6-1	many	-	TRBJ1-2	TGTGCCAGCAGCGCCTCGGGGCTAGGCTATGGCTACACCTTC	CASSASGLGYGYTF
TRBV20-1	many	-	TRBJ2-2	TGCAGTGCTAGATTTCCAGGGGACACCGGGGAGCTGTTTTTT	CSARFPGDTGELFF
TRBV29-1	-	-	TRBJ1-2	TGCAGCGGCCTCGGGGGGGCCTATGGCTACACCTTC	CSGLGGAYGYTF
TRBV19	-	TRBD1	TRBJ1-6	TGTGCCAGTAGTACCGACAGGGGGAATTCACCCCTCCACTTT	CASSTDRGNSPLHF
TRBV10-3	-	-	TRBJ1-1	TGTGCCATCAGTGACCTAGGCACTGAGGCTTTCTTT	CAISDLGTEAFF
TRBV24-1	-	-	TRBJ2-3	TGTGCCACCAGTGATTTGCAGGTTACAGATACGCAGTATTTT	CATSDLQVTDTQYF
TRBV2	-	-	TRBJ2-1	TGCGTCAGCAGCGACGGCTTAAACTCCTACAATGAGCGGTTCTTC	CVSSDGLNSYNERFF
TRBV9	-	-	TRBJ2-3	TGTGCCAGCAGCGTAGAGGGTTATCGCGCAGATACGCAGTATTTT	CASSVEGYRADTQYF
TRBV25-1	few	-	TRBJ2-7	TGTGCCAGCAGTGGGGGGGGCAGGGCCCCCTACGAGCAGTACTTC	CASSGGGRAPYEQYF
TRBV29-1	many	-	TRBJ1-2	TGCAGCGCCGAGGTGGATAACTATGGCTACACCTTC	CSAEVDNYGYTF
TRBV19	-	-	TRBJ2-7	TGTGCCAGTAGCATCGACGTGAACTCCTACGAGCAGTACTTC	CASSIDVNSYEQYF
TRBV2	-	-	TRBJ2-3	TGTGCCATCAGTGATTCGAACAGACTCACAGATACGCAGTATTTT	CAISDSNRLTDTQYF
TRBV5-5	many	-	TRBJ1-1	TGTGCCAGCAGCCGGGTGGTGATTAACACTGAAGCTTTCTTT	CASSRVVINTEAFF
TRBV30	many	TRBD2	TRBJ2-5	TGTGCCTGGACAGTAGCGGGGGGGCATGGAGAGACCCAGTACTTC	CAWTVAGGHGETQYF
TRBV20-1	many	-	TRBJ2-1	TGCAGTGCTAGACCGGGAATGGCTTCAAGACTCGATGAGCAGTTCTTC	CSARPGMASRLDEQFF
TRBV25-1	-	-	TRBJ2-7	TGTGCCAGCAGTGGGGGGGCAGGGGGAACCGAGCAGTACTTC	CASSGGAGGTEQYF
TRBV25-1	-	-	TRBJ2-7	TGTGCCAGCAGTGGGGGGGCCGGACGTTACGAGCAGTACTTC	CASSGGAGRYEQYF
TRBV29-1	many	-	TRBJ2-1	TGCAGCGTTGAAGATATGGATAGCCCCTACAATGAGCAGTTCTTC	CSVEDMDSPYNEQFF
TRBV7-2	many	-	TRBJ1-5	TGTGCCAGCACCAAAACAGGGTCAGGAAATCAGCCCCAGCATTTT	CASTKTGSGNQPQHF
TRBV15	-	-	TRBJ1-1	TGTGCCACCAGCAGAGATCGCGGGCAGCTCACTGAAGCTTTCTTT	CATSRDRGQLTEAFF
TRBV29-1	few	-	TRBJ1-6	TGCAGCGTTGGGACACTTGGTTCACCCCTCCACTTT	CSVGTLGSPLHF